Presented here are 16 T cell receptor beta chains from one specimen sequenced in a study of T cell clonotyping in hematopoietic cell transplantation. The table came from immunoSEQ multiplex PCR; TCRdb's copy has only in-frame clones and leaves some out. The sample shows some 2,200 clones, roughly 87% of them seen only once. The sequencing sample was made of peripheral blood mononuclear cells. The receptors were gathered from a man aged 35 to 55 in good health. Some clones in this sample may be carry-over from other donors' samples.

The V call is TRBV5-6, the J call TRBJ2-3, with D maybe TRBD2 (5 bases). The V gene lost 3 bases and the J gene lost 7 bases, with 6 bases spanning the gap. CDR3 length: 11 residues. Germline CDR1 is SGHDT and CDR2 is YYEEEE. The CDR3 region is CASSSGYTQYF. CDR3 in DNA: TGTGCCAGCAGCTCGGGGTATACGCAGTATTTT. Based on the CDR3 plus reference TRBV5-6 and TRBJ2-3, the full variable domain is DAGVTQSPTHLIKTRGQQVTLRCSPKSGHDTVSWYQQALGQGPQFIFQYYEEEERQRGNFPDRFSGHQFPNYSSELNVNALLLGDSALYLCASSSGYTQYFGPGTRLTVL.

The J gene is TRBJ1-2, the V gene TRBV6-1; D is unresolved. V lost 6 bases and J lost 2, with 13 bases in between. Germline CDR1 reads MNHNS; CDR2 reads SASEGT. The CDR3 covers 14 residues. The CDR3 region has the DNA TGTGCCAGCAGCGTGACACATATAAACTATGGCTACACCTTC. Translation: CASSVTHINYGYTF.

The chain couples TRBV6-6 to TRBJ1-2; no firm D call. Trimming removed 6 bases from V and 0 bases from J, with 11 bases in between. In germline, CDR1 is MNHNY, CDR2 SVGAGI (reference sequence). CDR3 size: 14 residues. The CDR3 bases are TGTGCCAGCAGGACGACTGCGACTAACTATGGCTACACCTTC. It yields the protein CASRTTATNYGYTF.

This rearrangement joins TRBV7-2 to TRBJ1-2; D ambiguous. Germline V gene data show CDR1 as SGHTA and CDR2 as FQGNSA. The CDR3 has 11 residues. Trimming cost V 7 bases and J 8 bases, with 11 bases left between them. CDR3 sequence: CASTSWRGYTF. The CDR3 nucleotides are TGTGCCAGCACCAGCTGGCGGGGCTACACCTTC.

This chain connects TRBV12-5 to TRBJ2-5; maybe TRBD2 (6 bases). Per germline, CDR1 LGHNT and CDR2 FRNRAP. This CDR3 is built from 14 residues. V was pared by 4 bases and J by 0 bases, with 9 bases between. The DNA of the CDR3 is TGTGCTAGTGGTTCCGGGGGTTACCAAGAGACCCAGTACTTC. Protein sequence: CASGSGGYQETQYF. The whole variable domain, remainder taken from reference TRBV12-5 and TRBJ2-5, is DARVTQTPRHKVTEMGQEVTMRCQPILGHNTVFWYRQTMMQGLELLAYFRNRAPLDDSGMPKDRFSAEMPDATLATLKIQPSEPRDSAVYFCASGSGGYQETQYFGPGTRLLVL.

This clone was seen a single time. V gene TRBV6-6 combines with J gene TRBJ2-5; TRBD2 matches 7 bases. Germline V gives CDR1 MNHNY, CDR2 SVGAGI (reference sequence). The CDR3 runs 15 residues. V trimming: 6 bases; J trimming: 8 bases; junction bases outside the gene matches: 15. The CDR3 loop is CASSGGTSPPGTQYF. The CDR3 DNA reads as TGTGCCAGCAGCGGGGGGACTTCCCCTCCAGGAACCCAGTACTTC.

This chain uses TRBV30 with TRBJ2-5, with D uncertain. The germline V gene has CDR1 GTSNPN and CDR2 SVGIG (reference sequence). The ends were cut back, 2 bases at V and 1 base at J, with 11 bases in the middle. This CDR3 has 14 residues. The DNA for the CDR3 is TGTGCCTGGAGTCTCAGACACCTCCAAGAGACCCAGTACTTC. It yields the protein CAWSLRHLQETQYF. Drawing the rest from reference TRBV30 and TRBJ2-5, the complete variable domain is SQTIHQWPATLVQPVGSPLSLECTVEGTSNPNLYWYRQAAGRGLQLLFYSVGIGQISSEVPQNLSASRPQDRQFILSSKKLLLSDSGFYLCAWSLRHLQETQYFGPGTRLLVL.

This clone appeared once. The V call is TRBV7-4, the J call TRBJ2-7; D is uncertain. Per germline, CDR1 SGHVT and CDR2 SQSDAQ. V was clipped by 4 bases and J by 7 bases, with 17 bases between them. This CDR3 has 14 amino acids. The CDR3 spells CASSYGPLGREQYF. The CDR3 nucleotides read TGTGCCAGCAGCTACGGACCCCTGGGTCGGGAGCAGTACTTC.

V and J are TRBV29-1 and TRBJ1-4; D perhaps matches TRBD1 (5 bases). CDR3 length: 13 residues. Looked up from germline, CDR1 is SQVTM and CDR2 is ANQGSEA. Trimming stripped 3 bases from V and 7 bases from J, with 12 bases between. The CDR3 sequence is CSVEGRAGEKLFF. The DNA for the CDR3 is TGCAGCGTTGAGGGCAGGGCAGGTGAAAAACTGTTTTTT. Drawing the rest from reference TRBV29-1 and TRBJ1-4, the complete variable domain is SAVISQKPSRDICQRGTSLTIQCQVDSQVTMMFWYRQQPGQSLTLIATANQGSEATYESGFVIDKFPISRPNLTFSTLTVSNMSPEDSSIYLCSVEGRAGEKLFFGSGTQLSVL.

The chain has TRBV21-1 and TRBJ1-2. TRBV21-1 is tagged as a pseudogene. The CDR3 totals 18 residues. For the CDR3, the DNA is TGTGCCAGCAGCAAGGTCCGGGAGAGGCCTACCGTACCTTATGGCTACACCTTC. Protein product: CASSKVRERPTVPYGYTF.

The V call is TRBV2, the J call TRBJ1-1; tentative D call: TRBD1 (6 bases). The CDR3 runs to 13 residues. Trimming pared 7 bases from V and 4 bases from J, leaving 13 bases between. The germline gives CDR1 SNHLY, CDR2 FYNNEI. The CDR3 DNA reads as TGTGCCAGCACCAAACAGGGAGTCACTGAAGCTTTCTTT. Its translation: CASTKQGVTEAFF.

CDR3: CASSLDSIYGYTF. CDR3 DNA sequence: TGCGCCAGCAGCTTGGACAGTATCTATGGCTACACCTTC. V is TRBV5-1 and J is TRBJ1-2; D call uncertain. Germline V gene sequence: CDR1 SGHRS, CDR2 YFSETQ. The CDR3 runs 13 residues. Deletions cut 0 bases from V and 4 bases from J, with 7 bases between.

V and J are TRBV5-6 and TRBJ2-7; 10 bases agree with TRBD1. V lost 4 bases to trimming and J lost 2 bases; unmatched junction nucleotides: 12. Germline CDR1 and CDR2: SGHDT and YYEEEE. The CDR3 runs to 17 residues. The CDR3 coding sequence is TGTGCCAGCAGCAAGAAACCGGGACAGGGGTCCCCCTACGAGCAGTACTTC. It is translated as CASSKKPGQGSPYEQYF. The full variable domain, completed using reference TRBV5-6 and TRBJ2-7, is DAGVTQSPTHLIKTRGQQVTLRCSPKSGHDTVSWYQQALGQGPQFIFQYYEEEERQRGNFPDRFSGHQFPNYSSELNVNALLLGDSALYLCASSKKPGQGSPYEQYFGPGTRLTVT.

The chain uses TRBV4-1 and TRBJ1-4, with TRBD1 matching over 7 bases. V dropped 5 bases and J dropped 7; count of bases not matched to a gene: 16. The CDR3 has 17 residues. CDR1 is MGHRA, CDR2 YSYEKL, per germline. The CDR3 nucleotides are TGCGCCAGCAGCTTACGGGTACAGGGGATTGGGGGTGAAAAACTGTTTTTT. Translation: CASSLRVQGIGGEKLFF.

The V and J genes are TRBV5-1 and TRBJ2-3; D is ambiguous. Trimming removed 2 bases at V and 2 bases at J, with 15 bases between. The germline V gene has CDR1 SGHRS and CDR2 YFSETQ. The CDR3 totals 16 residues. The CDR3 is CASSFPPPRSTDTQYF. In DNA, the CDR3 is TGCGCCAGCAGCTTCCCCCCCCCGCGGTCCACAGATACGCAGTATTTT.

This clone was picked up one time. The chain recombines TRBV5-5 with TRBJ1-6; no firm D call. CDR1 is SGHKS and CDR2 is YYEKEE in the germline V gene (reference sequence). V shed 0 bases and J shed 9 bases, with 13 bases lying between them. CDR3 length: 15 residues. The CDR3 DNA sequence: TGTGCCAGCAGCTTGGATGCAACGGGCGGTTCACCCCTCCACTTT. Translated, it gives CASSLDATGGSPLHF.